Below are 21 T cell receptor beta chains sequenced from a single sample in a study of vaccination effects on CD4 cells after COVID-19. Their cognate antigens are unknown. Measured with immunoSEQ multiplex PCR; TCRdb has only the in-frame clones, and not every one. In the table there are 30,000 to 40,000 clones, 82% of which are singletons. Under the ViraFEST assay, PBMC were stimulated with viral peptide pools so that antigen-specific CD4+ T cells expanded. Sequencing was performed afterwards. Culturing for approximately 10 days preceded CD4+ T cell isolation. Two-dose BNT162b2 or mRNA-1273 vaccination was given to participants. The input for sequencing was CD4+ T cells from PBMCs cultured with HCoV-NL63 spike peptides, taken after COVID-19 vaccination. All receptors come from a human donor who received a COVID-19 vaccine. Some clones in this sample may be carry-over from other donors' samples.

The chain joins TRBV2 to TRBJ2-2; D is perhaps TRBD1 (7 bases). CDR3 size: 15 residues. Germline V gene sequence: CDR1 SNHLY, CDR2 FYNNEI. The germline V and J ends were trimmed by 8 bases and 0 bases, with 13 bases remaining between them. For the CDR3, the DNA is TGTGCCAGCGGGGAGGACAGGCCGAACACCGGGGAGCTGTTTTTT. Protein product: CASGEDRPNTGELFF.

This rearrangement joins TRBV6-7 to TRBJ2-3; 7 bases fit TRBD1. TRBV6-7 is an ORF, with its function uncertain. The CDR3 consists of 19 residues. The J segment lost 2 bases and the V segment lost 2 bases, leaving 16 bases of the junction unmatched. CDR3 in amino acids: CASSYPTPRQGSTTDTQYF. The CDR3 coding sequence is TGTGCCAGCAGTTACCCGACCCCTCGACAGGGATCCACCACAGATACGCAGTATTTT.

The CDR3 here is CASSEGKFYGYTF. The DNA of the CDR3 is TGTGCCAGCAGTGAAGGCAAGTTCTATGGCTACACCTTC. The rearrangement links TRBV2 to TRBJ1-2; D remains ambiguous. V was cut by 1 base and J by 4 bases, with 7 bases left in between. Germline V gives CDR1 SNHLY, CDR2 FYNNEI. CDR3 length equals 13 residues. Filled out from reference TRBV2 and TRBJ1-2, the complete variable domain reads EPEVTQTPSHQVTQMGQEVILRCVPISNHLYFYWYRQILGQKVEFLVSFYNNEISEKSEIFDDQFSVERPDGSNFTLKIRSTKLEDSAMYFCASSEGKFYGYTFGSGTRLTVV.

This chain uses TRBV4-3 with TRBJ1-2, with unresolved D. Germline V gene data show CDR1 as LGHNA and CDR2 as YSLEER. The CDR3 sequence is 15 residues long. Trimming removed 5 bases from V and 2 bases from J, with 15 bases in between. Written as DNA, the CDR3 is TGCGCCAGCAGCACACTCCCGGACGGGAACTATGGCTACACCTTC. As protein: CASSTLPDGNYGYTF.

J is TRBJ2-1 and V is TRBV4-1; 8 bases match TRBD1. The CDR3 contains 15 residues. Trimming at V came to 1 base and at J to 10 bases, leaving 9 bases not matched to a gene. Germline CDR1 MGHRA, CDR2 YSYEKL. This CDR3 is CASSQGQGPGREQFF. The CDR3 nucleotides read TGCGCCAGCAGCCAAGGACAGGGGCCCGGGAGAGAGCAGTTCTTC.

V is TRBV3-1 (or the pseudogene TRBV3-2) and J is TRBJ2-5; 7 bases line up with TRBD1. Germline CDR1 and CDR2: LGHDT and YNNKEL (reference sequence). CDR3 length equals 14 residues. Germline trimming cut 4 bases from V and 2 bases from J; bases unmatched to any gene: 4. This CDR3 is CASSPVRGQETQYF. In nucleotides, the CDR3 is TGTGCCAGCAGCCCCGTCAGGGGGCAAGAGACCCAGTACTTC.

V usage is TRBV9 and J usage is TRBJ2-6; a weak D match, TRBD1 (6 bases). The germline gives CDR1 SGDLS, CDR2 YYNGEE. This CDR3 region has 18 residues. Trimming took off 0 bases at V and 3 bases at J, with 16 bases between the two ends. The CDR3 DNA is TGTGCCAGCAGCGTAGAAGGGACACCCCCTTTTGGGGCCAACGTCCTGACTTTC. Protein: CASSVEGTPPFGANVLTF.

In this sample, this clone turned up a few times. V is TRBV5-6 and J is TRBJ1-2, with D possibly matching TRBD1 (5 bases). With 3 bases removed from V and 4 bases from J, the gap between germline ends came to 13 bases. Germline V gene sequence: CDR1 SGHDT, CDR2 YYEEEE. This CDR3 has 14 residues. CDR3 nucleotides: TGTGCCAGCAGCTGGAATCCGGGGGGCTATGGCTACACCTTC. It translates to CASSWNPGGYGYTF. Complete variable domain (other parts from reference TRBV5-6 and TRBJ1-2): DAGVTQSPTHLIKTRGQQVTLRCSPKSGHDTVSWYQQALGQGPQFIFQYYEEEERQRGNFPDRFSGHQFPNYSSELNVNALLLGDSALYLCASSWNPGGYGYTFGSGTRLTVV.

This chain connects TRBV30 to TRBJ1-6, with D hard to call. Trimming pared 8 bases from V and 6 bases from J, leaving 17 bases between. The CDR3 has 14 residues. The germline CDR1 and CDR2 sequences are GTSNPN and SVGIG (reference sequence). The CDR3 region has the DNA TGTGCCCTTACCTCGAAGGGATTTAATTCACCCCTCCACTTT. Its translation: CALTSKGFNSPLHF.

This sequence joins TRBV5-1 and TRBJ1-2; no definite D call. This CDR3 region has 14 residues. Trimming pared 0 bases from V and 0 bases from J, leaving 6 bases between. Germline-derived CDR1 and CDR2 are SGHRS and YFSETQ. The CDR3, as DNA: TGCGCCAGCAGCTTGGGACAATCTAACTATGGCTACACCTTC. It translates to CASSLGQSNYGYTF.

The chain combines TRBV3-1 (or the pseudogene TRBV3-2) with TRBJ2-7; no firm D call. Germline CDR1 reads LGHDT; CDR2 reads YNNKEL (reference sequence). There are 15 residues in the CDR3. Deletions cut 1 base from V and 6 bases from J, with 16 bases between. CDR3 DNA: TGTGCCAGCAGCCAAGGGGATTTTCCTGGGATCGAGCAGTACGTC. Protein sequence: CASSQGDFPGIEQYV.

The chain carries TRBV28 and TRBJ2-1; 9 nucleotides match TRBD1. Germline-derived CDR1 and CDR2 are MDHEN and SYDVKM. CDR3 length equals 15 residues. The ends lost 4 bases at V and 6 bases at J; junction bases unmatched: 7. The CDR3 bases are TGTGCCAGCAGTTCGCAACAGGGGGCAGGCAATGAGCAGTTCTTC. Protein sequence: CASSSQQGAGNEQFF.

The J gene is TRBJ2-5, the V gene TRBV20-1; D possibly matches TRBD1 or TRBD2 (6 bases each). The germline V gene has CDR1 DFQATT and CDR2 SNEGSKA (reference sequence). This CDR3 is built from 10 residues. V lost 6 bases, J lost 5 bases, and 7 bases lay in between. CDR3 region: CSAGGETQYF. The CDR3 nucleotides read TGCAGTGCCGGGGGCGAGACCCAGTACTTC.

V usage is TRBV19 and J usage is TRBJ1-3; D remains unclear. Trimming took off 11 bases at V and 0 bases at J, with 8 bases between the two ends. The CDR3 length is 12 residues. Germline loops: CDR1 LNHDA, CDR2 SQIVND (reference sequence). In DNA, the CDR3 is TGTGCCCGCCGGGACTCTGGAAACACCATATATTTT. This translates into CARRDSGNTIYF.

The chain has TRBV14 and TRBJ1-4, with D possibly matching TRBD1 (5 bases). Germline CDR1 is SGHDN and CDR2 is FVKESK. This CDR3 spans 13 amino acids. V was pared by 1 base and J by 7 bases, with 7 bases between. DNA of the CDR3: TGTGCCAGCAGCCAAGTTCAGGGTGAAAAACTGTTTTTT. Translated, it gives CASSQVQGEKLFF.

The chain uses TRBV7-2 and TRBJ1-1; TRBD1 might be the D (5 bases). Germline CDR1 SGHTA, CDR2 FQGNSA. V was trimmed by 5 bases and J by 4 bases, leaving 17 bases between them. This CDR3 is built from 15 residues. CDR3 coding DNA: TGTGCCAGCAGCCCGGGTCGGGGGAGGGCCACTGAAGCTTTCTTT. Translated, it gives CASSPGRGRATEAFF. Combining the CDR3 with reference TRBV7-2 and TRBJ1-1 gives the whole variable domain GAGVSQSPSNKVTEKGKDVELRCDPISGHTALYWYRQSLGQGLEFLIYFQGNSAPDKSGLPSDRFSAERTGGSVSTLTIQRTQQEDSAVYLCASSPGRGRATEAFFGQGTRLTVV.

This sequence joins TRBV21-1 and TRBJ1-5. TRBV21-1 is reported as a pseudogene. The CDR3 sequence is 19 residues long. Here the CDR3 reads CASSKAESGGTYSNQPQHF. CDR3 DNA sequence: TGTGCCAGCAGCAAAGCGGAAAGCGGGGGGACCTATAGCAATCAGCCCCAGCATTTT.

The rearrangement joins TRBV3-1 (or the pseudogene TRBV3-2) to TRBJ2-3; the D call may be TRBD1 or TRBD2 (5 bases each). V dropped 8 bases and J dropped 7 bases, with 19 bases sitting between them. The CDR3 loop spans 14 amino acids. Germline lookup yields CDR1 LGHDT and CDR2 YNNKEL (reference sequence). The CDR3 spells CASSGLGVSNTQYF. CDR3 DNA sequence: TGTGCCAGCTCCGGCCTGGGGGTTTCGAATACGCAGTATTTT.

The chain links TRBV10-2 to TRBJ2-2, with 11 bases that match TRBD2. The CDR3 covers 16 residues. From germline, CDR1 is WSHSY and CDR2 SAAADI. Trimming removed 6 bases from V and 3 bases from J; junction bases left unmatched: 6. CDR3: CASSRTSGLDTGELFF. The DNA of the CDR3 is TGCGCCAGCAGCCGGACTAGCGGGTTAGACACCGGGGAGCTGTTTTTT.

The J gene is TRBJ2-5, the V gene TRBV4-1, with unresolved D. The V end lost 1 base, the J end lost 6 bases, and 9 bases lay between the germline ends. The CDR3 runs to 13 residues. The germline gives CDR1 MGHRA, CDR2 YSYEKL. CDR3 in DNA: TGCGCCAGCAGCCAAGGGGTGGCGAAGACCCAGTACTTC. It translates to CASSQGVAKTQYF.

V gene TRBV19 combines with J gene TRBJ2-3; D unclear. This CDR3 is 14 amino acids long. The germline V gene encodes CDR1 LNHDA and CDR2 SQIVND (reference sequence). The V end lost 6 bases, the J end lost 0 bases, and 10 bases lay between the germline ends. The CDR3 DNA reads TGTGCCAGTAGCAAGGACCCTAGCACAGATACGCAGTATTTT. It translates to CASSKDPSTDTQYF.